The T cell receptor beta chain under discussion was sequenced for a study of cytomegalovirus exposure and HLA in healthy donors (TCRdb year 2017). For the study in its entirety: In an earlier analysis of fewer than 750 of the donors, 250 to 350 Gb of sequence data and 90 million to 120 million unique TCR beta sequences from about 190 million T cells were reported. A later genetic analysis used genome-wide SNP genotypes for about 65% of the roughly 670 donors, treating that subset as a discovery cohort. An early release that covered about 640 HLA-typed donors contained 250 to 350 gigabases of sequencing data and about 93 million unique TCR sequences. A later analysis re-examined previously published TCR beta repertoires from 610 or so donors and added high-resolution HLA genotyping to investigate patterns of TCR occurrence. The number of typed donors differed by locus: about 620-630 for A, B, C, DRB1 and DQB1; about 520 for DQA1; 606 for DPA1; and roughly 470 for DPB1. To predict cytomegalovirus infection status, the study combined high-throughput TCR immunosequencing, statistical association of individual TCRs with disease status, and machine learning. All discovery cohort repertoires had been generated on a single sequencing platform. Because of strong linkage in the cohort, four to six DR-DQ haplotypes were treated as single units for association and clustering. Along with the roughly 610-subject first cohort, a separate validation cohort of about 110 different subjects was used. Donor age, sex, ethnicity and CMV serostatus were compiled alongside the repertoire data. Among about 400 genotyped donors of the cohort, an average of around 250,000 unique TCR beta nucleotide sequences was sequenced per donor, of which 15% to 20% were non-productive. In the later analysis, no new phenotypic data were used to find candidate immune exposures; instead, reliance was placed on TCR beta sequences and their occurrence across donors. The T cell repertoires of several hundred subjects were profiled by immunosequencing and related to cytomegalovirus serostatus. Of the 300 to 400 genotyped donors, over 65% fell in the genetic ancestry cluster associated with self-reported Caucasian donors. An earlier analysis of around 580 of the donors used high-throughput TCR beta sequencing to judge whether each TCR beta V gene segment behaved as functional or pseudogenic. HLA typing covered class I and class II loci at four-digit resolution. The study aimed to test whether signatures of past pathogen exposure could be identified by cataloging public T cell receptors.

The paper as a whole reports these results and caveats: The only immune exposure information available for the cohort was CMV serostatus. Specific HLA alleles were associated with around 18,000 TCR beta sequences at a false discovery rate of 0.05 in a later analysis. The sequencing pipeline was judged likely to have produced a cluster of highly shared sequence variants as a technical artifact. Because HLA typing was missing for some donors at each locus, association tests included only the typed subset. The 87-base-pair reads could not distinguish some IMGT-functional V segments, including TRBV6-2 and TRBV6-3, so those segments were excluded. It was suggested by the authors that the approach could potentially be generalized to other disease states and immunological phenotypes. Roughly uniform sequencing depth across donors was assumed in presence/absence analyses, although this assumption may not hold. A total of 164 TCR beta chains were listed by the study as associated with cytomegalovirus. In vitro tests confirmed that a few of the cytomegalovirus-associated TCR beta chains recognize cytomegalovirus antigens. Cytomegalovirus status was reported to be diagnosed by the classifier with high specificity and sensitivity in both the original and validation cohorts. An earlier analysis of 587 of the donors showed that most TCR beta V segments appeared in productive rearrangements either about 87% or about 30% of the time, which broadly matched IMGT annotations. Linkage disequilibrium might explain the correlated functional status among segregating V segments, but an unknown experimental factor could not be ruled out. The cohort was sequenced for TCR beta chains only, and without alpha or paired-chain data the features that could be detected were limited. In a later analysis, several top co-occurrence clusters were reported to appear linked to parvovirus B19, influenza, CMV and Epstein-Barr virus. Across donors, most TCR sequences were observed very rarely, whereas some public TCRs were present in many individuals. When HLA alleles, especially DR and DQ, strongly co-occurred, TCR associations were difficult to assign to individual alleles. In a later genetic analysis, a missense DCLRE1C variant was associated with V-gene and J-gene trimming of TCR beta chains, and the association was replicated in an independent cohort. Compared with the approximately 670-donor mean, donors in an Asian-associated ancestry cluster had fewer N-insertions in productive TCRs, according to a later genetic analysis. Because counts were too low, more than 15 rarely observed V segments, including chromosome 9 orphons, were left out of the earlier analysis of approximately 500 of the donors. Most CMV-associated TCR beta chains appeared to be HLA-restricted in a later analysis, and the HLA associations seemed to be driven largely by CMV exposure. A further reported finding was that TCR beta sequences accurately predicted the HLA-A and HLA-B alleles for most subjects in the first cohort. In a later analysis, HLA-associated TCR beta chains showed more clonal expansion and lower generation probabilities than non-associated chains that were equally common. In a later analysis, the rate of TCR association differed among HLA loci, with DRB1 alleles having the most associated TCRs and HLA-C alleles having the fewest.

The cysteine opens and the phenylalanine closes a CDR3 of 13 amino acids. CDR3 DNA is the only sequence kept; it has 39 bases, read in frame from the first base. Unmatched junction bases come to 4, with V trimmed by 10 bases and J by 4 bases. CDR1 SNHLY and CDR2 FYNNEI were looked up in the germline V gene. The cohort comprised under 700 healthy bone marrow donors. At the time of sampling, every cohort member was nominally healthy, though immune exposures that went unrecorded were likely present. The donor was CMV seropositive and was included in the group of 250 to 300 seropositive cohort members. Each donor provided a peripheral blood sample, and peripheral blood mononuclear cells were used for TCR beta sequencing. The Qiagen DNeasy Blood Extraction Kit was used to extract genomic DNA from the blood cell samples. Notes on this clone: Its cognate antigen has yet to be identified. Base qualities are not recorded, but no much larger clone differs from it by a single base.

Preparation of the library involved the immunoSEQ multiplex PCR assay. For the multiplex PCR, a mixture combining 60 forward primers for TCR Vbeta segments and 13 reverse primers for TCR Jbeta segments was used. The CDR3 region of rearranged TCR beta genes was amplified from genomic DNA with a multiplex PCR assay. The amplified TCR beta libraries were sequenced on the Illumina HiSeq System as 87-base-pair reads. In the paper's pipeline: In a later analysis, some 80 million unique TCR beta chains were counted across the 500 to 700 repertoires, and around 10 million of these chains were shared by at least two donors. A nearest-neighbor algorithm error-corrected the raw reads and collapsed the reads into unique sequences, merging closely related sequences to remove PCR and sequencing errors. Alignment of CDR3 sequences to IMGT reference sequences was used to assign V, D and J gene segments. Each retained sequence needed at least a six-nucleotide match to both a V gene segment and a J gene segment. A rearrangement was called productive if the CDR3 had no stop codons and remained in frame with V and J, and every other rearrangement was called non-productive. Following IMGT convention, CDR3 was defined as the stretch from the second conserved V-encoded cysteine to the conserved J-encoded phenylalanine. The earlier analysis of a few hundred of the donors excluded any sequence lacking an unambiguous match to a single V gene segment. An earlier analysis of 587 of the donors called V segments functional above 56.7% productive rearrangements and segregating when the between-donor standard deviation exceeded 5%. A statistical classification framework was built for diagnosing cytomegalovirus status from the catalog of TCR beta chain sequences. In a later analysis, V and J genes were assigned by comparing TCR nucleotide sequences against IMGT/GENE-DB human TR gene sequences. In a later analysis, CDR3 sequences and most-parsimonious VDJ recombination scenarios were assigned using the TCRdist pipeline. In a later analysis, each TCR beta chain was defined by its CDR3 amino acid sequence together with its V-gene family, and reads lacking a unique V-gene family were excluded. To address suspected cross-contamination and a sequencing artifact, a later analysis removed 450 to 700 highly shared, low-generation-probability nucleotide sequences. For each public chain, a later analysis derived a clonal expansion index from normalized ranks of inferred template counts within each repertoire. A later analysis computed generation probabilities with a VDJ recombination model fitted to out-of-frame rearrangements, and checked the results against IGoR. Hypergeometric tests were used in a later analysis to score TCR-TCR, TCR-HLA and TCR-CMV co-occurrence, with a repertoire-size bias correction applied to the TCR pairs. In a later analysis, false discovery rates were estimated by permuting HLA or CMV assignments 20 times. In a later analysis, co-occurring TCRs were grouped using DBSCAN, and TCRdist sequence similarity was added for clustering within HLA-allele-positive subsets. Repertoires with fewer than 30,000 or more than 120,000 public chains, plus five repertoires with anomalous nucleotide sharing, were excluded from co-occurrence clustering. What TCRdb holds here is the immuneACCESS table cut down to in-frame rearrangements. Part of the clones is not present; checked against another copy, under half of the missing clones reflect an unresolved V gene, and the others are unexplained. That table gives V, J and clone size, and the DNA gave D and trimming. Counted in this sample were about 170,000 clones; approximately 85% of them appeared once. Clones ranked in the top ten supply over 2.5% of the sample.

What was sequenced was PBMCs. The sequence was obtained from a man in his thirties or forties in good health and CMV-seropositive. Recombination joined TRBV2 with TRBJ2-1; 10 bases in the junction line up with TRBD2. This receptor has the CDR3 CANGTSEYNEQFF. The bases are TGTGCCAACGGGACTAGCGAATACAATGAGCAGTTCTTC.